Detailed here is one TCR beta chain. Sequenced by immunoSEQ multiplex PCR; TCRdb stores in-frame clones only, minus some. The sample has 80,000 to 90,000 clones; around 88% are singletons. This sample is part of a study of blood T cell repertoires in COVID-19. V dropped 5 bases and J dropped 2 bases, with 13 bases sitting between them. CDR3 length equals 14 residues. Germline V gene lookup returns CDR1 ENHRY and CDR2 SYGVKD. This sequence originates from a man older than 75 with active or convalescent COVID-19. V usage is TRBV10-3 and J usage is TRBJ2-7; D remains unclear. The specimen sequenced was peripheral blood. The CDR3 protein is CAISITERTYEQYF. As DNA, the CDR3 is TGTGCCATCAGTATAACCGAGAGGACCTACGAGCAGTACTTC.